Listed below are T cell receptor beta chains from one sample, sequenced in a study of blood T cell repertoires in COVID-19. Sequencing was performed with immunoSEQ multiplex PCR; in TCRdb, only in-frame clones are kept and a portion is missing. The table has around 140,000 clones, approximately 80% seen once. Sequenced: peripheral blood. The origin of the receptors is a human donor in a cohort sampled during active COVID-19. CDR3s include the opening cysteine and the closing phenylalanine or tryptophan. D genes are given only for firm matches. Size values are once, few and many counts, or a class for expanded clones, and some rows have none.

-,TRBV5-1,TRBJ1-4,TRBD1,TGCGCCAGCAGGAGAGAGGGGACAGAGAATGAAAAACTGTTTTTT,CASRREGTENEKLFF
-,TRBV19,TRBJ1-6,TRBD1,TGTGCCAGTAGTATAGGAACAGGGGCCAATTCACCCCTCCACTTT,CASSIGTGANSPLHF
-,TRBV12-3/TRBV12-4,TRBJ1-2,-,TGTGCCAGCAGTTCCGACAGGTCGTGGGGCTACACCTTC,CASSSDRSWGYTF
-,TRBV9,TRBJ2-3,-,TGTGCCAGCAGCGTACAGGGGACCACAGATACGCAGTATTTT,CASSVQGTTDTQYF
-,TRBV5-4,TRBJ1-6,-,TGTGCCAGCAGCTTGGAACAGAATTCACCCCTCCACTTT,CASSLEQNSPLHF
-,TRBV5-1,TRBJ2-1,-,TGCGCCAGCAGCTTAACGGGAGAGTACAATGAGCAGTTCTTC,CASSLTGEYNEQFF
-,TRBV29-1,TRBJ1-1,TRBD1,TGCAGCGTCTCAGGGGGCTGGAACACTGAAGCTTTCTTT,CSVSGGWNTEAFF
-,TRBV4-2,TRBJ2-1,TRBD2,TGTGCCAGCAGTCTAGCGGGAGAGGTATGGAATGAGCAGTTCTTC,CASSLAGEVWNEQFF
-,TRBV29-1,TRBJ1-1,TRBD1,TGCAGCGCGAACAGGGGAACCGGAGGGGGCACTGAAGCTTTCTTT,CSANRGTGGGTEAFF
-,TRBV11-3,TRBJ2-2,TRBD1,TGTGCCAGCAGCTGGACAGGGAACACCGGGGAGCTGTTTTTT,CASSWTGNTGELFF
-,TRBV5-6,TRBJ2-7,TRBD2,TGTGCCAGCAGTTTTAGCGGGCCGATCTACGAGCAGTACTTC,CASSFSGPIYEQYF
-,TRBV7-8,TRBJ2-1,-,TGTGCCAGCAGCTTAGTCGGCGGGACCTACAATGAGCAGTTCTTC,CASSLVGGTYNEQFF
-,TRBV15,TRBJ1-3,-,TGTGCCACCAGACGACTAGAGTCTGGAAACACCATATATTTT,CATRRLESGNTIYF
-,TRBV5-8,TRBJ1-2,-,TGTGCCAGCAGCCTTTCCAGGGGTGGCTACACCTTC,CASSLSRGGYTF
-,TRBV9,TRBJ2-3,TRBD1,TGTGCCAGCAGCGTAGGGGACAGGTTCACAGATACGCAGTATTTT,CASSVGDRFTDTQYF
-,TRBV5-4,TRBJ2-3,TRBD1,TGTGCCAGCAGCTTAGACAGGGGAGATACGCAGTATTTT,CASSLDRGDTQYF
once,TRBV7-2,TRBJ2-1,-,TGTGCCAGCAGCTTGTACCCAGGACTCCCTAGATACAATGAGCAGTTCTTC,CASSLYPGLPRYNEQFF
-,TRBV6-5,TRBJ1-2,TRBD1,TGTGCCAGCAGACAGGGGGTAAACTATGGCTACACCTTC,CASRQGVNYGYTF
once,TRBV5-1,TRBJ1-4,-,TGCGCCAGCAGCTTGGACAGGGCAGGGAATGAAAAACTGTTTTTT,CASSLDRAGNEKLFF
-,TRBV2,TRBJ1-6,-,TGTGCCAGCAGTGAACGGGGGGTGGTAAACCTCCACTTT,CASSERGVVNLHF
-,TRBV3-1/TRBV3-2,TRBJ1-6,-,TGTGCCAGCAGCCAAACTCAGGTTTATAATTCACCCCTCCACTTT,CASSQTQVYNSPLHF
-,TRBV5-4,TRBJ2-7,-,TGTGCCAGCAGCTTGTCACTAGCCTCCTACGAGCAGTACTTC,CASSLSLASYEQYF
-,TRBV7-2,TRBJ2-3,TRBD1,TGTGCCAGCAGCTTTATAATGGTGACAGGGGCTACGCAGTATTTT,CASSFIMVTGATQYF
-,TRBV19,TRBJ1-3,-,TGTGCCAGTACCAACAGGGATTCAAGAAACACCATATATTTT,CASTNRDSRNTIYF
-,TRBV7-9,TRBJ2-5,-,TGTGCCAGCAGCCAAAGGGGGACTAATTATGCGACCCAGTACTTC,CASSQRGTNYATQYF
once,TRBV20-1,TRBJ2-5,-,TGCAGTGCTAGTCAGCGGCAAGAGACCCAGTACTTC,CSASQRQETQYF
-,TRBV11-2,TRBJ1-3,TRBD1,TGTGCCAGCAGCAGAGAGGGACAGACGGACACCATATATTTT,CASSREGQTDTIYF
few,TRBV11-3,TRBJ1-1,-,TGTGCCAGCAGCCTAGAGGACAGGAACACTGAAGCTTTCTTT,CASSLEDRNTEAFF
-,TRBV15,TRBJ2-5,TRBD2,TGTGCCACCAGCAGAGGGACTAGTGCAGAGACCCAGTACTTC,CATSRGTSAETQYF
-,TRBV6-4,TRBJ2-3,TRBD2,TGTGCCAGCAGTGTTACCGCGGGAGTAGATACGCAGTATTTT,CASSVTAGVDTQYF
few,TRBV27,TRBJ2-7,TRBD1,TGTGCCAGCAGTGCGGGACAGGGTTCCTACGAGCAGTACTTC,CASSAGQGSYEQYF
-,TRBV5-1,TRBJ1-6,-,TGCGCCAGCAGCTTGTTGGCAGAAAATTCACCCCTCCACTTT,CASSLLAENSPLHF
-,TRBV7-8,TRBJ2-3,TRBD2,TGTGCCAGCAGCAAGGGGCGACTAGCGGAGATTAGCACAGATACGCAGTATTTT,CASSKGRLAEISTDTQYF